A selection of T cell receptor beta chains follows, all from one sample in a study of CD8 T cells in Susac syndrome. From the immunoSEQ multiplex PCR reads, TCRdb called clonotypes with MiXCR, one entry per CDR3 protein. The table has about 130,000 distinct CDR3 sequences, around 94% seen once. Sequencing input: CD4+ T cells from PBMCs. Every receptor here comes from a human donor in good health. The CDR3 runs from the conserved cysteine through the conserved F or W. The order of the fields is V gene, J gene, D gene, clone size, CDR3 DNA, CDR3 protein. A D gene is named only where the DNA matches it firmly. Clone size is given for some rows only: seen once, a few or many times, or a class if the clone is expanded.

TRBV2,TRBJ2-5,NA,NA,TGTGCCAGCAGGCGCGGGGCTCGGGAAGGGGAGACCCAGTACTTC,CASRRGAREGETQYF
TRBV5-1,TRBJ1-5,NA,NA,TGCGCCAGCAGCCTGGGTGGGGGCCCAGGTCAGCCCCAGCATTTT,CASSLGGGPGQPQHF
TRBV9,TRBJ1-2,NA,NA,TGTGCCAGCAGCGTAGGGTCCAACTATGGCTACACCTTC,CASSVGSNYGYTF
TRBV12-3/TRBV12-4,TRBJ1-1,NA,NA,TGTGCCAGCAGTTTGACGGGAGACACTGAAGCTTTCTTT,CASSLTGDTEAFF
TRBV12-5,TRBJ2-7,NA,once,TGTGCTAGTGGTTTGGGGCAGACCGGCTACGAGCAGTACTTC,CASGLGQTGYEQYF
TRBV7-2,TRBJ2-5,NA,NA,TGTGCCAGCAGCTTATATCCCAGGGGGGGCTCGGAGGGCCAGTACTTC,CASSLYPRGGSEGQYF
TRBV20-1,TRBJ2-4,NA,NA,TGCAGTGCTATGGTGGTTTCCAAAAACATTCAGTACTTC,CSAMVVSKNIQYF
TRBV5-4,TRBJ2-3,NA,NA,TGTGCCAGCAGCTTCCACAGGGGAGGGTCTAGCACAGATACGCAGTATTTT,CASSFHRGGSSTDTQYF
TRBV30,TRBJ2-3,NA,NA,TGTGCCTCCGCTGTCACAGATACGCAGTATTTT,CASAVTDTQYF
TRBV4-2,TRBJ2-2,NA,NA,TGTGCCAGCAGCCAAGATCCTTCGTCTAGCGACAACACCGGGGAGCTGTTTTTT,CASSQDPSSSDNTGELFF
TRBV5-4,TRBJ2-7,TRBD2,NA,TGTGCCAGCAGCGGATTAGCGGGAGGTGGATACGAGCAGTACTTC,CASSGLAGGGYEQYF
TRBV3-1,TRBJ2-2,NA,NA,TGTGCCAGCAGCCAAGAAATCCTCGGAGGGGGCGGGGAGCTGTTTTTT,CASSQEILGGGGELFF
TRBV13,TRBJ2-4,TRBD1,NA,TGTGCCAGCAGCTTAGTCGGGACAGGGACAAAAAACATTCAGTACTTC,CASSLVGTGTKNIQYF
TRBV9,TRBJ1-5,NA,NA,TGTGCCAGCAGCGGAGCGACAGCGGCTTATTGGCAGCCCCAGCATTTT,CASSGATAAYWQPQHF
TRBV6-2/TRBV6-3,TRBJ1-1,TRBD1,NA,TGTGCCAGCAGGGGAAACAGGGGGGAAGAGACTGAAGCTTTCTTT,CASRGNRGEETEAFF
TRBV9,TRBJ2-5,NA,NA,TGTGCCAGCAGCGTAGCGGGGCCTCACGAGACCCAGTACTTC,CASSVAGPHETQYF
TRBV7-2,TRBJ2-7,TRBD2,NA,TGTGCCAGCAGCTTTAGGGTTGGAGCTAGCGGGAGCTACGAGCAGTACTTC,CASSFRVGASGSYEQYF
TRBV6-1,TRBJ2-1,TRBD1,NA,TGTGCCAGCAGTAATAAAGGACAGGGTGACGGGGAGCAGTTCTTC,CASSNKGQGDGEQFF
TRBV28,TRBJ2-1,TRBD2,NA,TGTGCCAGCACGTTAGCGGGAGGGTTCGATGAGCAGTTCTTC,CASTLAGGFDEQFF
TRBV6-5,TRBJ1-2,NA,few,TGTGCCAGCAGTTACCAGGGGTATGGCTACACTTTC,CASSYQGYGYTF
TRBV4-2,TRBJ1-5,NA,NA,TGTGTCAGCAGCCAAGATCGGGCGGGAGGGAATCAGCCCCAGCATTTT,CVSSQDRAGGNQPQHF
TRBV10-3,TRBJ1-1,NA,NA,TGTGCCATCAGTGAGTCTGGGGTAGGCACTGAAGCTTTCTTT,CAISESGVGTEAFF
TRBV28,TRBJ2-1,NA,NA,TGTGCCAGCGCTCGCCTTAGGGGCCAGGGGTCCTACAATGAGCAGTTCTTC,CASARLRGQGSYNEQFF
TRBV18,TRBJ2-5,TRBD2,NA,TGTGCCAGCTCGCGACGGGGGGAAGAGACCCAGTACTTC,CASSRRGEETQYF
TRBV11-2,TRBJ2-1,NA,NA,TGTGCCAGCAGCTTAAAGGTGGCACGAAATGAGCAGTTCTTC,CASSLKVARNEQFF
TRBV5-4,TRBJ1-5,TRBD1,NA,TGTGCCAGCAGCTTTGACAGGGGTGAACAGCCCCAGCATTTT,CASSFDRGEQPQHF
TRBV15,TRBJ1-5,TRBD1,NA,TGTGCCACCAGCCCCGGGACAGTTGGGGCCCTAAGCAATCAGCCCCAGCATTTT,CATSPGTVGALSNQPQHF
TRBV7-2,TRBJ2-3,TRBD1,NA,TGTGCCAGCAGCCCCGACAGGGGCGTCAATACGCAGTATTTT,CASSPDRGVNTQYF
TRBV7-2,TRBJ1-4,TRBD1,NA,TGTGCCAGCAGCCCACAATCCTACAGGGGGAATGAAAAACTGTTTTTT,CASSPQSYRGNEKLFF
TRBV6-1,TRBJ2-7,TRBD1,NA,TGTGCCAGCAGAACCGGACAGGGTCTCTACGAGCAGTACTTC,CASRTGQGLYEQYF
TRBV5-1,TRBJ2-2,TRBD1,NA,TGCGCCAGCAGCCCGAGGCAGGGGGCCGCCGGGGAGCTGTTTTTT,CASSPRQGAAGELFF
TRBV12-3/TRBV12-4,TRBJ1-2,TRBD1,NA,TGTGCCAGCAGTGGGGACAGCCTTAACTATGGCTACACCTTC,CASSGDSLNYGYTF
TRBV5-1,TRBJ2-7,NA,NA,TGCGCCAGCAGCCCCGAGGCGAGCTCCTACGAGCAGTACTTC,CASSPEASSYEQYF
TRBV3-1,TRBJ2-7,NA,NA,TGTGCCAGCAGCCAAGGGGCAAGCATGTACTACGAGCAGTACTTC,CASSQGASMYYEQYF
TRBV7-9,TRBJ2-7,TRBD1,NA,TGTGCCAGCAGCTTGGGGACAGCGAACTACGAGCAGTACTTC,CASSLGTANYEQYF
TRBV11-2,TRBJ1-1,NA,NA,TGTGCCAGCAGCACCGGGCCGCTGGGGGAAGCTTTCTTT,CASSTGPLGEAFF